This T cell receptor beta chain was documented in a study of blood T cell repertoires in COVID-19. Study context: The origin of the acute and convalescent COVID-19 samples was the United States, Italy and Spain.

The CDR3 loop spans 13 amino acids. V was shortened by 2 bases and J by 3 bases, with 5 bases between the two germline ends. The V gene's germline CDR1 is MNHEY and CDR2 SVGEGT. How the authors handled the data: Estimation of nucleated cell counts relied on the amplification of reference gene primers. Assay: immunoSEQ multiplex PCR; the TCRdb copy retains only in-frame clones and omits some. That table supplies the V and J calls and clone size; D and trimming were determined from the DNA. This table holds 49,000 or so clones, about nine tenths found once. The V call is TRBV6-2 or TRBV6-3, the J call TRBJ2-1; D unclear. The source of this sequence is a man between 50 and 59 years old with active COVID-19. The sample was peripheral blood. CDR3 protein: CASSYESYNEQFF. CDR3 nucleotides: TGTGCCAGCAGTTACGAGAGCTACAATGAGCAGTTCTTC.